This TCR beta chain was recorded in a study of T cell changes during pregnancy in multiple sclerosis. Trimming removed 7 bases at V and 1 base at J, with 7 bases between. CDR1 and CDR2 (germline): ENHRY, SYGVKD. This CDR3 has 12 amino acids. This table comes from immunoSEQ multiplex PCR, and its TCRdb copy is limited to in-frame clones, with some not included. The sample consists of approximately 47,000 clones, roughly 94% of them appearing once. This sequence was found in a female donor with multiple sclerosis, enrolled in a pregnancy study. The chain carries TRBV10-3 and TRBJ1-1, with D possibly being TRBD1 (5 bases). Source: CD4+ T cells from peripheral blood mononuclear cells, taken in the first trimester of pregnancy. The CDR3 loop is CAIMGGNTEAFF. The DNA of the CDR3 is TGTGCCATCATGGGGGGGAACACTGAAGCTTTCTTT.